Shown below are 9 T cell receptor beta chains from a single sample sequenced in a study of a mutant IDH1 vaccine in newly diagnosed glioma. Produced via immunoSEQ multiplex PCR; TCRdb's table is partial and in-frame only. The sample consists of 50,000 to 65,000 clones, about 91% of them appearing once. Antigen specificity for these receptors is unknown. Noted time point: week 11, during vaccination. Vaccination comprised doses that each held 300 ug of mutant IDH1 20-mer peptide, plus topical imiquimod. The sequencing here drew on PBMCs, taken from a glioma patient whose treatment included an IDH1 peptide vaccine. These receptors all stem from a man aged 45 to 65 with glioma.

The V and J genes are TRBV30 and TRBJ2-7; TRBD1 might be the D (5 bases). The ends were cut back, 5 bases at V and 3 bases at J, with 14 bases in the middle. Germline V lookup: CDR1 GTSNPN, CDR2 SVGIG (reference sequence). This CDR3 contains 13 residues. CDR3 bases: TGTGCCTGGGGTACCAGGGATTTCTACGAGCAGTACTTC. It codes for CAWGTRDFYEQYF.

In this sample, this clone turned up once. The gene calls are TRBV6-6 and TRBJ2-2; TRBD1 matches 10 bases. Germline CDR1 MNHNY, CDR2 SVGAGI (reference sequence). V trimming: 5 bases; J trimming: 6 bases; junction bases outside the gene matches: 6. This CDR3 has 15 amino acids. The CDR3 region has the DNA TGTGCCAGCAGTAACCGGGACAGGGGATCCGGGGAGCTGTTTTTT. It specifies CASSNRDRGSGELFF.

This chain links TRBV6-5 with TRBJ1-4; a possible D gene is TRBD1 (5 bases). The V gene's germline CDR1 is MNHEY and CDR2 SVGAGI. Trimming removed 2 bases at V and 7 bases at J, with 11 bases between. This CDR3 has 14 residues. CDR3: CASSYGQGLEKLFF. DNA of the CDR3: TGTGCCAGCAGTTACGGGCAGGGCCTTGAAAAACTGTTTTTT.

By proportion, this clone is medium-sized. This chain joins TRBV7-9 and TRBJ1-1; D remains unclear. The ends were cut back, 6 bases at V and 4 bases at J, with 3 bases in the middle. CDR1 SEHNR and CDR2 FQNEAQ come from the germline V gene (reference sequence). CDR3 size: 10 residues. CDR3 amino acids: CASRSTEAFF. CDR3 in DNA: TGTGCCAGCAGGTCCACTGAAGCTTTCTTT.

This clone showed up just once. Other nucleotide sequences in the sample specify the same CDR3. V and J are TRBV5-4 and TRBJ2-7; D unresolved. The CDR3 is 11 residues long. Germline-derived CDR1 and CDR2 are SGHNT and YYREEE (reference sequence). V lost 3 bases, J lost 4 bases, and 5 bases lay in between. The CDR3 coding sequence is TGTGCCAGCAGCTCTACTTACGAGCAGTACTTC. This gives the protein CASSSTYEQYF.

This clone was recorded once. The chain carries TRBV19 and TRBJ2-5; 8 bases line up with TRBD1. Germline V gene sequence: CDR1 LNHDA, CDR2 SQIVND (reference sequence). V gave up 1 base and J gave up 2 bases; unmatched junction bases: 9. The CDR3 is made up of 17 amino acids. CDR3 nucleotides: TGTGCCAGTAGTATAGGTCTAGGGACAGGACGTCAAGAGACCCAGTACTTC. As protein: CASSIGLGTGRQETQYF.

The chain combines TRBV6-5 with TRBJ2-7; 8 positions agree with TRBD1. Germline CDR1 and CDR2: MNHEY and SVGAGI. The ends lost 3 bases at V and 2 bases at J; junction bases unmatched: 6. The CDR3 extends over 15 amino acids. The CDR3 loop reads CASSYSDRGPYEQYF. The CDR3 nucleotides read TGTGCCAGCAGTTATTCCGACAGGGGTCCCTACGAGCAGTACTTC.

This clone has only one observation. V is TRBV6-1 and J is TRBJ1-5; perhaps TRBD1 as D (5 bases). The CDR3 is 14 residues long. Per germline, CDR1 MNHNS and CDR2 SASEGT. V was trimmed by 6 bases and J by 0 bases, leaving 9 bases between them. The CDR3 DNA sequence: TGTGCCAGCAGGGGGGTTCGTAGCAATCAGCCCCAGCATTTT. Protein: CASRGVRSNQPQHF.

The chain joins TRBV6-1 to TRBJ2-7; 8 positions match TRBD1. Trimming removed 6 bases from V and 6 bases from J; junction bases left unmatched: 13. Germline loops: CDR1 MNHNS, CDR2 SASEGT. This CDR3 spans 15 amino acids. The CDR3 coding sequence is TGTGCCAGCAGCTATGACAGGGGTGGGGTTGGCGAGCAGTACTTC. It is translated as CASSYDRGGVGEQYF.